The present entry profiles one T cell receptor (beta chain) with its context. The table lists this clonotype with many counts. There is no known antigen for this receptor. One base away there is no much larger clone; base qualities are not given. Reading the germline V gene gives CDR1 SGHRS and CDR2 YFSETQ. Trimmed from V: 4 bases; trimmed from J: 7 bases; junction bases lacking a gene match: 7. The CDR3 runs 15 residues from the cysteine to the phenylalanine. Only the CDR3 region is kept as DNA, spanning 45 bases read in frame from base 1. This sample was taken from a study of identical twins (dated by TCRdb to the mid-2010s). As for the study more broadly: To test whether fetal clonotypes persist, the study used deep sequencing on TCR alpha and beta repertoires from monozygotic twins, unrelated adults of various ages, and cord blood. To rule out contamination, the twin experiments were replicated at different times with different library preparation protocols. Overall results and qualifications from the work: In beta out-of-frame sequences, excess twin sharing was weaker, because having fewer shared sequences lowered the signal-to-noise ratio. Compared with coincidental sharing between unrelated individuals, out-of-frame TCR alpha sequences shared between twins had an excess of sequences with low generation probability. Because the same donors could not be followed over many years, conclusions were based on cross-sectional statistical analysis. Recombination models systematically underestimated out-of-frame TCR alpha sharing in monozygotic twins but agreed with sharing between unrelated individuals. Zero-insertion analyses could be partly confounded by invariant T cells such as MAIT and iNKT, although diverse VJ usage argued against such confounding for most clonotypes. Abundant cord blood beta clonotypes carried fewer insertions; young adult naive repertoires showed a weaker similar trend, while memory repertoires showed none.

The library was made by 5' RACE. The listed sequencing device is Illumina HiSeq 2000. A universal primer binding site was introduced by template switching, and a unique molecular identifier was present in the final cDNA, enabling accurate counting of TCR cDNA molecules. Specific primers in the conserved constant-segment region were used to synthesize first-strand cDNA for the TCR alpha and beta chains. To control for contamination, each cDNA library was double barcoded with a SMART-Mk sample barcode plus Illumina barcodes. TruSeq adapter sequences, together with Illumina sample barcodes, were added in two successive PCR steps. TCR alpha and beta cDNA libraries were sequenced on the Illumina HiSeq platform with custom primers. As for how the authors treated the data: MiGEC processed the raw reads to extract unique molecular identifiers, while MiXCR was used to determine the CDR3 positions. For each individual, recombination models were inferred using an EM algorithm with the repgenHMM and IGoR tools. The tcR package in R was used for shared clonotype analysis, with sharing normalized by the product of cloneset sizes. To study raw recombination free of thymic and clonal selection effects, out-of-frame nonproductive sequences were analyzed. In TCRdb, the public reads were trimmed at Q25 with fastp and aligned with MiXCR, with productive beta chains retained. One record per CDR3 amino acid sequence lists the most common genes and DNA. The V and J calls here are based on TCRdb, not the publication. This sample lists 700,000 or so distinct CDR3 sequences; 21% were detected once. The ten top clones hold roughly 4% of the sample.

Only healthy Caucasian donors were included. The twin cohort consisted of three pairs of female monozygotic twins, all aged roughly 18 to 30 years. The RNA used for TCR libraries was isolated from peripheral blood mononuclear cells. This same sample was also part of a study on T cells expressing NK-cell markers. The second study reports: Seven or eight donors provided sorted CD3+CD56+NKG2C+, CD3+CD56+NKG2C- and CD3+CD56-NKG2C+ T-cell subsets, whose TCR beta-chain repertoires were profiled. Among the eight sequenced donors, seven were HCMV-seropositive and one was HCMV-seronegative. In several experiments an anti-gammadeltaTCR antibody was added to restrict sorting to alphabetaTCR-expressing T cells. In six donors, the dominant CD3+CD56+NKG2C+ clonotypes were among the top 10 CD8+ clonotypes and accounted for about 1.0-7.0% of CD8+ T cells. Those dominant clonotypes were again the most abundant among CD3+CD56-NKG2C+ cells in several donors, at about 25-60.1%. Whether the expanded NKG2C-expressing T cell clones were specific for HCMV antigens was left unclear. All eight donors whose samples were sequenced were randomly selected healthy volunteers, three of them men and five women. HCMV-specific IgG was detected in serum with a commercial ELISA kit to determine HCMV serostatus. Bulk peripheral blood T-cell repertoires were additionally sequenced from unsorted PBMC for over 5 donors. MIGEC handled demultiplexing of the reads and grouping by UMI, while MiTCR was used to assemble and quantify clonotypes. To exclude erroneous sequences, only TCR cDNA sequences supported by at least two reads were retained. The tcR package was used for downstream repertoire analysis, and clonotypes were matched between fractions using CDR3 nucleotide sequence together with V segment. VDJmatch was used to annotate antigen specificity against VDJdb, with one amino acid substitution allowed in CDR3.

The chain links TRBV5-1 with TRBJ2-1; TRBD1 lines up with 11 middle nucleotides. The sequence came from a woman in her late teens or twenties in good health. The specimen sequenced was PBMCs. The CDR3 region: CASSRTGGRLNEQFF. The DNA reads as follows: TGCGCCAGCAGCAGGACAGGGGGCCGCTTAAATGAGCAGTTCTTC.